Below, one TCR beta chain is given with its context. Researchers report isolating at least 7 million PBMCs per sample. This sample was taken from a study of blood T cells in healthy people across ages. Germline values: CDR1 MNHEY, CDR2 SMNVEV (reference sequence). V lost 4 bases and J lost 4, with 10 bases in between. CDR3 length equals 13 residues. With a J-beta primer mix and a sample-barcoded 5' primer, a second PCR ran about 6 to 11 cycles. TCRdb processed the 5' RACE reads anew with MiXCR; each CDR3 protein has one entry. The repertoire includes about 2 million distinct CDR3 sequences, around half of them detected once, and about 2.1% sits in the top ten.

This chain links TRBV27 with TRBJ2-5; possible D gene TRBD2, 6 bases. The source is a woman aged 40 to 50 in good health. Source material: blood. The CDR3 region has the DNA TGTGCCAGCAGTTACGGGGACTCAGAGACCCAGTACTTC. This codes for CASSYGDSETQYF.